This TCR beta chain was captured by sequencing in a study of blood T cell repertoires in COVID-19. The germline CDR1 and CDR2 sequences are SGHDN and FVKESK. V was clipped by 0 bases and J by 2 bases, with 14 bases between them. This CDR3 has 17 amino acids. This clone has a handful of counts. Clones were read by immunoSEQ multiplex PCR, and TCRdb kept only the in-frame ones, dropping some. Found here are 40,000 or so clones, approximately 85% of them singletons; the top ten hold roughly 13%. This clonotype was sampled from a human donor in a cohort sampled during active COVID-19. Sequenced material: peripheral blood. This chain uses TRBV14 with TRBJ1-3, with no clear D. CDR3 coding DNA: TGTGCCAGCAGCCAAGATTTCGGGTTCCTAGCTGGAAACACCATATATTTT. Translation: CASSQDFGFLAGNTIYF.